This T cell receptor (beta chain) was captured in a study of OX40 agonist ivuxolimab in advanced cancers. Regarding the study as a whole: On average, CD8+ T cells showed a greater number of expanded clones than CD4+. People who partly responded at 0.1-3.0 mg/kg had some of the least clonal expansion seen.

Germline V lookup: CDR1 SEHNR, CDR2 FQNEAQ (reference sequence). The CDR3 is 15 amino acids. V was shortened by 1 base and J by 4 bases, with 8 bases between the two germline ends. This clone came up a few times. The target antigen is unknown. The data were produced by immunoSEQ multiplex PCR, yet TCRdb's version contains in-frame clones alone and is incomplete. Of 17,000 or so clones listed, roughly 77% were seen once; the top ten hold 25% to 30%. The sample consisted of CD4+ or CD8+ T cells sorted from blood, taken in a trial of the OX40 agonist ivuxolimab. The TCR originated in an adult with an advanced solid tumor such as melanoma, head and neck, liver or kidney cancer. The gene calls are TRBV7-9 and TRBJ2-6; D perhaps matches TRBD2 (5 bases). CDR3 nucleotides: TGTGCCAGCAGCTTAGGAGGGCCCGGGGCCAACGTCCTGACTTTC. It encodes CASSLGGPGANVLTF.